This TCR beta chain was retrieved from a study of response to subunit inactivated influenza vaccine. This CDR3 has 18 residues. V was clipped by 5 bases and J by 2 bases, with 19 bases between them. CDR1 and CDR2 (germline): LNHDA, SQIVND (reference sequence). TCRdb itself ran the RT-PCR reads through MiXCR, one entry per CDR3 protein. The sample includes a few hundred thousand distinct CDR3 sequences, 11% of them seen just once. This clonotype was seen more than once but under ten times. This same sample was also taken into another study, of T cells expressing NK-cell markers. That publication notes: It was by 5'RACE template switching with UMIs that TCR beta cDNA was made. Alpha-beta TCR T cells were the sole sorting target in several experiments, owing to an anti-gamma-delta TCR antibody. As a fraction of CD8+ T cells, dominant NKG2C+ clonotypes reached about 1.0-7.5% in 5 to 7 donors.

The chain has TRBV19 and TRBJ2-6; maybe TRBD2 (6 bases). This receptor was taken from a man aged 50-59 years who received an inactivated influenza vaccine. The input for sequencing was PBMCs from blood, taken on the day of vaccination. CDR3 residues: CASSADAGPSAGANVLTF. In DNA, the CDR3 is TGTGCCAGTAGTGCTGACGCGGGACCCAGCGCTGGGGCCAACGTCCTGACTTTC.